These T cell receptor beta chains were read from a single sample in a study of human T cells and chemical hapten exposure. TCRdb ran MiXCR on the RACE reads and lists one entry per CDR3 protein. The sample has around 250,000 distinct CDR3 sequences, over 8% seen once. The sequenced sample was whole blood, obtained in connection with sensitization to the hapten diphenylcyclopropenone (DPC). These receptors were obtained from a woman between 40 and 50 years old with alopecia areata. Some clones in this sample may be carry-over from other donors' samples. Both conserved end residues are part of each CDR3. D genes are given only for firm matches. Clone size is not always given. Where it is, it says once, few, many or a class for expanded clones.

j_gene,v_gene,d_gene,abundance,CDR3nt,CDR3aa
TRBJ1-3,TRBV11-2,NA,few,TGTGCCAGCAGTCGCGGTGCGAACGGAAACACCATATATTTT,CASSRGANGNTIYF
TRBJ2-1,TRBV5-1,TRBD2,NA,TGCGCCAGCAGCTTGGCCTCTACTAGCGGCTACAATGAGCAGTTCTTC,CASSLASTSGYNEQFF
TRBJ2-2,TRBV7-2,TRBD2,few,TGTGCCAGCAGCTCGACTAGCGGGAATACCGGGGAGCTGTTTTTT,CASSSTSGNTGELFF
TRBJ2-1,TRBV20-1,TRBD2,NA,TGCAGTGCTAGATCTGGACTAGCGGGAGTGGGCAATGAGCAGTTCTTC,CSARSGLAGVGNEQFF
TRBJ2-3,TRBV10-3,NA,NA,TGTGCCATCAGTGGGGACAACACAGATACGCAGTATTTT,CAISGDNTDTQYF
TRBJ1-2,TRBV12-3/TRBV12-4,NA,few,TGTGCCAGCAGTCCTTACTTTTTATCGACAGGTCGGTTTGGCTACACCTTC,CASSPYFLSTGRFGYTF
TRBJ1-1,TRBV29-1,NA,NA,TGCAGCGTTGAAGGTCGCAGGGTAGGGACTGAAGCTTTCTTT,CSVEGRRVGTEAFF
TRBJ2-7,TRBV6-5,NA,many,TGTGCCAGCAGTCGGACAGTCTCCTACGAGCAGTACTTC,CASSRTVSYEQYF
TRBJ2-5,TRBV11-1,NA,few,TGTGCCAGCAGCTTAGTGTCTGGGGGTCGCGAGACCCAGTACTTC,CASSLVSGGRETQYF
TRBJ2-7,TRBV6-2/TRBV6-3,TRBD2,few,TGTGCCAGCAGCCGCGGGACTAGGGATGAGCAGTACTTC,CASSRGTRDEQYF
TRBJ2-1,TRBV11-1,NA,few,TGTGCCAGCAGCTTAGGGCGGGGGCTTGTAAGCTCCTACAATGAGCAGTTCTTC,CASSLGRGLVSSYNEQFF
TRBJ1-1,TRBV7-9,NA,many,TGTGCCAGCAGTCGAAGCGGTGAAGCTTTCTTT,CASSRSGEAFF
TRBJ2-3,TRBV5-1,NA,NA,TGCGCCAGCAGCTCATCCGGGGGCGCAGATACGCAGTATTTT,CASSSSGGADTQYF
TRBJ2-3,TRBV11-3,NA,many,TGTGCCAGCAGCTTGTCCCGAATCTCAGATACGCAGTATTTT,CASSLSRISDTQYF
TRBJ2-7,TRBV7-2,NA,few,TGTGCCAGCAGCTTAAGGGGGGCCGAGCAGTACTTC,CASSLRGAEQYF
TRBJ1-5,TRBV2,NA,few,TGTGCCAGCAGGGGAGGGACTCAGCCCCAGCATTTT,CASRGGTQPQHF
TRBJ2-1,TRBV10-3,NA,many,TGTGCCATCAGGGCAGACCTCAGCTCCTACAATGAGCAGTTCTTC,CAIRADLSSYNEQFF
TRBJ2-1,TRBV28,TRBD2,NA,TGTGCCAGCAGGGCTATTAGACTAGCGGGGTACAATGAGCAGTTCTTC,CASRAIRLAGYNEQFF
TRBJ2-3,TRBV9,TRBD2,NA,TGTGCCAGCAGCGTAGGTGGGAGGGCCGCAGATACGCAGTATTTT,CASSVGGRAADTQYF
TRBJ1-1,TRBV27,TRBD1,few,TGTGCCAGCAGTTTTTTGGACAGGGGCACTGAAGCTTTCTTT,CASSFLDRGTEAFF
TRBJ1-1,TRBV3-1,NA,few,TGTGCCAGCAGCCAAGATTCAGAACCGAACACTGAAGCTTTCTTT,CASSQDSEPNTEAFF
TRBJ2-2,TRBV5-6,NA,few,TGTGCCAGCAGCCCCGGGGGCCCTAGCCGGACCGGGGAGCTGTTTTTT,CASSPGGPSRTGELFF
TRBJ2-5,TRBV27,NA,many,TGTGCCAGCAGTCGAACAGGGTACCAAGAGACCCAGTACTTC,CASSRTGYQETQYF
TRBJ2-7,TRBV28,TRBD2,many,TGTGCCAGCATTGCGGGAGGCCCGAGCTCCTACGAGCAGTACTTC,CASIAGGPSSYEQYF
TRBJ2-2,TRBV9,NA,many,TGTGCCAGCAGCGTAGCCCCAGGCGGGAACACCGGGGAGCTGTTTTTT,CASSVAPGGNTGELFF
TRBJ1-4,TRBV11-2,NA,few,TGTGCCAGCAGCTTATCGAGGGGAGGGGAAAAACTGTTTTTT,CASSLSRGGEKLFF
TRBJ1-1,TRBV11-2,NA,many,TGTGCCAGCAGCTTTATGAGGACACATGAAGCTTTCTTT,CASSFMRTHEAFF
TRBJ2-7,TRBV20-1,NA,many,TGCAGTGCTCGCCGGGACATGGTCTACGAGCAGTACTTC,CSARRDMVYEQYF
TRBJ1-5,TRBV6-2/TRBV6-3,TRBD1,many,TGTGCCAGCAGCCCCGGACAGGGGCAGCCCCAGCATTTT,CASSPGQGQPQHF
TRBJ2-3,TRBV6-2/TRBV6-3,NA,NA,TGTGCCAGCAGCCTGACTAGAGAGACAGATACGCAGTATTTT,CASSLTRETDTQYF
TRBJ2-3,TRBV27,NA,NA,TGTGCCAGCAGCACGGCAGGGGCGCGGGATACGCAGTATTTT,CASSTAGARDTQYF
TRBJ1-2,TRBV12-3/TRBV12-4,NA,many,TGTGCCAGCAGTCGGTCGAACTATGGCTACACCTTC,CASSRSNYGYTF
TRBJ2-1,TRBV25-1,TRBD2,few,TGTGCCAGCAGTGAATATAGCGGGAGGGAGCAGTTCTTC,CASSEYSGREQFF
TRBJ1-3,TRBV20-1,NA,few,TGCAGTGCTAGTAGGTCCTCTGGAAACACCATATATTTT,CSASRSSGNTIYF
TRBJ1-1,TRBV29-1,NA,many,TGCAGCGCCAGAGAGAGGGCCACTGAAGCTTTCTTT,CSARERATEAFF
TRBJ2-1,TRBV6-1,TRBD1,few,TGTGCCAGCAGTACTTATGACAGGGACTCCTACAATGAGCAGTTCTTC,CASSTYDRDSYNEQFF
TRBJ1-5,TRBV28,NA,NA,TGTGCCAGCAAGAGGGGGGGACAGCCCCAGCATTTT,CASKRGGQPQHF
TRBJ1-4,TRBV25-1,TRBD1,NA,TGTGCCAGCAGCGATCCGGGACAGGGCCACGAAAAACTGTTTTTT,CASSDPGQGHEKLFF
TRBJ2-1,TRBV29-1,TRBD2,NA,TGCAGCGTTGGGGGGAGACTAGCTGCCTACAATGAGCAGTTCTTC,CSVGGRLAAYNEQFF
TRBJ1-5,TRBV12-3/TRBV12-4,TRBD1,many,TGTGCCAGCAGTCGGGGACAGGGAGGTTTTCAGCCCCAGCATTTT,CASSRGQGGFQPQHF
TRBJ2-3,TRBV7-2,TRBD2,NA,TGTGCCAGCAGCCAGTGGGCCGGACTAGCGGGAGCGGTTACGCAGTATTTT,CASSQWAGLAGAVTQYF
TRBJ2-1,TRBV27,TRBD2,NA,TGTGATAATTTAGGGCTAGCGGGGAAAGAGCAGTTCTTC,CDNLGLAGKEQFF
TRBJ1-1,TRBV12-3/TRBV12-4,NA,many,TGTGCCAGCAGGAAAGGGGGGAACACTGAAGCTTTCTTT,CASRKGGNTEAFF
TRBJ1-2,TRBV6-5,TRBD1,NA,TGTGCCAGCAGGCATCCGGGACAGGGTTCCTCAGGTGGCTACACCTTC,CASRHPGQGSSGGYTF
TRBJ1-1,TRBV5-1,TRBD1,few,TGCGCCAGCAGCTCGACAGGGGGCACTATGAACACTGAAGCTTTCTTT,CASSSTGGTMNTEAFF
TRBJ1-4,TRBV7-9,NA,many,TGTGCCAGCAGCTTAGAGAGCGGTTTTAATGAAAAACTGTTTTTT,CASSLESGFNEKLFF
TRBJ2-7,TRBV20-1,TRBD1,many,TGCAGTGCTACGGACAGGGGATACGAGCAGTACTTC,CSATDRGYEQYF
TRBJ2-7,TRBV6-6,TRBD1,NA,TGTGCCACCCGGACAGGGGGCGCCGTCATGCAGTACTTC,CATRTGGAVMQYF
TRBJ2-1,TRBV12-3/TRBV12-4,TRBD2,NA,TGTGCCAGCAGTCCCTTAGCGGGAGATGGGCAGTTCTTC,CASSPLAGDGQFF
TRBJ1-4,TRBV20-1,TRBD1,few,TGCAGTGCTAATGTCAGGGGGAGTCGGGAAAAACTGTTTTTT,CSANVRGSREKLFF
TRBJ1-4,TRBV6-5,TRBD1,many,TGTGCCAGCAGCCCCGGGACAGGGGGGAAACTGTTTTTT,CASSPGTGGKLFF